This TCR beta chain was sequenced in a study of shared clonotypes between healthy human individuals. Study details: Per donor, CD8 memory used one plate, CD8 naive used two, CD4 memory used three and CD4 naive used three.

V lost 1 base and J lost 5, with 9 bases in between. Germline-derived CDR1 and CDR2 are MGHRA and YSYEKL. CDR3 length equals 13 residues. Assay used: immunoSEQ multiplex PCR; TCRdb lists only in-frame clones, some missing. The sample consists of roughly 2,500,000 clones, 90% to 95% of them appearing once. V gene TRBV4-1 combines with J gene TRBJ2-7; no definite D call. This sequence was found in a man younger than 35 in good health. Some clones in this sample may be carry-over from other donors' samples. Sequencing was carried out using naive CD4+ T cells from PBMCs. Subset in this sample: CD45RA+ positively selected. Here the CDR3 DNA reads TGCGCCAGCAGCCAAGGCAACTTGGACGAGCAGTACTTC. Amino acids: CASSQGNLDEQYF.